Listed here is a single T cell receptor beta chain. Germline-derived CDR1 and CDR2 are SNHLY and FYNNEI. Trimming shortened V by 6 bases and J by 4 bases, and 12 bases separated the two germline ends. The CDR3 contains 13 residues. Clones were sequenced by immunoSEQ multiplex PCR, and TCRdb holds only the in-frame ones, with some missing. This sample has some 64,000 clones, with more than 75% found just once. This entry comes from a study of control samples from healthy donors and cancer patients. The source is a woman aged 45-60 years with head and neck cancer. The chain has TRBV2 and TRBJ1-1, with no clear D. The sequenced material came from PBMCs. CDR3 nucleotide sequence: TGTGCCAGCAGCCCATTAGCGGTCACTGAAGCTTTCTTT. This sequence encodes CASSPLAVTEAFF.